Shown below are 11 T cell receptor beta chains from a single sample sequenced in a study of blood T cells in healthy people across ages. Sample-barcoded 5' priming and a J-beta primer mix drove a second PCR of 7 to 11 cycles. MiXCR, run by TCRdb on the 5' RACE reads, gives a single entry per CDR3 protein. The sample has over a million distinct CDR3 sequences, 42% seen once. The sample comprised blood. These receptors came from a woman in her late teens or twenties in good health.

This clonotype occurred once. The chain joins TRBV18 to TRBJ1-1, with D possibly matching TRBD1 (5 bases). The CDR3 contains 15 residues. Trimming stripped 1 base from V and 4 bases from J, with 13 bases between. The germline V gene has CDR1 KGHSH and CDR2 LQKENI. The CDR3 DNA reads as TGTGCCAGCTCACCACAGTCAGGGATGGCCACTGAAGCTTTCTTT. Protein product: CASSPQSGMATEAFF.

This clonotype was detected only a few times. The rearrangement links TRBV13 to TRBJ2-5, with TRBD2 as a possible D gene (5 bases). Trimming pared 0 bases from V and 0 bases from J, leaving 11 bases between. The CDR3 length is 16 residues. Germline V gives CDR1 PRHDT, CDR2 FYEKMQ (reference sequence). The CDR3 here is CASSLGVARYQETQYF. The CDR3 DNA sequence: TGTGCCAGCAGCTTAGGCGTAGCGAGGTACCAAGAGACCCAGTACTTC.

The chain couples TRBV12-3 or TRBV12-4 to TRBJ1-2, with 7 bases matching TRBD1. Germline trimming cut 4 bases from V and 7 bases from J; bases unmatched to any gene: 9. This CDR3 is 14 amino acids long. The CDR3 loop is CASSYLDRAGGYTF. CDR3 in DNA: TGTGCCAGCAGTTACCTTGACAGGGCTGGTGGCTACACCTTC.

The rearrangement links TRBV6-2 or TRBV6-3 to TRBJ2-5, with D unresolved. Germline V gene data show CDR1 as MNHEY and CDR2 as SVGEGT. The CDR3 has 16 amino acids. The ends were cut back, 7 bases at V and 4 bases at J, with 22 bases in the middle. The CDR3 here is CASTVQIPWGRETQYF. The CDR3 DNA sequence: TGTGCCAGCACCGTACAAATCCCGTGGGGTCGAGAGACCCAGTACTTC.

In its sample, this clonotype was seen a few times. The chain links TRBV4-2 to TRBJ2-7; no clear D gene. Looked up from germline, CDR1 is LGHNA and CDR2 is YNFKEQ. V shed 0 bases and J shed 5 bases, with 11 bases lying between them. The CDR3 spans 14 residues. DNA of the CDR3: TGTGCCAGCAGCCAAGATCTTAGGGCTGACGAGCAGTACTTC. It translates to CASSQDLRADEQYF.

This rearrangement joins TRBV6-5 to TRBJ1-1, with TRBD1 matching 8 bases. CDR3 length equals 15 residues. Germline V gives CDR1 MNHEY, CDR2 SVGAGI. The V segment lost 2 bases and the J segment 1 base; nucleotides outside the gene matches: 3. As DNA, the CDR3 is TGTGCCAGCAGTTACCCTGACAGGGGGAACACTGAAGCTTTCTTT. It yields the protein CASSYPDRGNTEAFF.

This clonotype was seen a handful of times. Written as DNA, the CDR3 is TGTGCCAGCAGCACCCGGGACAGGATTACCACAGATACGCAGTATTTT. Residues: CASSTRDRITTDTQYF. The chain carries TRBV11-2 and TRBJ2-3; 8 nucleotides align to TRBD1. V gave up 5 bases and J gave up 2 bases; unmatched junction bases: 9. Germline assignment: CDR1 SGHAT and CDR2 FQNNGV. This CDR3 spans 16 amino acids.

The chain has TRBV28 and TRBJ2-1; possibly TRBD1 or TRBD2 for D (5 bases each). CDR1 is MDHEN and CDR2 is SYDVKM in the germline V gene. This CDR3 spans 15 amino acids. Trimming took 1 base from V and 8 from J, leaving 15 bases between them. The DNA of the CDR3 is TGTGCCAGCAGTTTATTGGGGGTACCGAGCCATGAGCAGTTCTTC. Its protein product is CASSLLGVPSHEQFF.

This clonotype turned up a few times. V and J are TRBV5-1 and TRBJ2-1, with D unclear. CDR3 length: 13 residues. The germline V gene has CDR1 SGHRS and CDR2 YFSETQ. Trimming left V 2 bases short and J 7 bases short, with 10 bases between. CDR3 coding DNA: TGCGCCAGCAGCTTTGGGTCGGAGAATGAGCAGTTCTTC. Amino acids: CASSFGSENEQFF.

This clonotype has ten or more counts. The genes are TRBV29-1 and TRBJ2-7; TRBD1 agrees at 8 bases. Germline trimming cut 6 bases from V and 2 bases from J; bases unmatched to any gene: 6. CDR1 and CDR2 from the germline V gene are SQVTM and ANQGSEA. The CDR3 is made up of 13 amino acids. CDR3 DNA sequence: TGCAGCGTGGCTAGGACAGGGACCTACGAGCAGTACTTC. This sequence encodes CSVARTGTYEQYF.

The chain combines TRBV19 with TRBJ2-1, with TRBD2 matching over 8 bases. The junction had 12 bases not matched to a gene; V was cut back by 10 bases and J by 7 bases. This CDR3 is 14 amino acids long. The germline gives CDR1 LNHDA, CDR2 SQIVND (reference sequence). CDR3 residues: CATQGLVDTNEQFF. Written as DNA, the CDR3 is TGTGCCACCCAGGGACTAGTCGACACGAATGAGCAGTTCTTC.